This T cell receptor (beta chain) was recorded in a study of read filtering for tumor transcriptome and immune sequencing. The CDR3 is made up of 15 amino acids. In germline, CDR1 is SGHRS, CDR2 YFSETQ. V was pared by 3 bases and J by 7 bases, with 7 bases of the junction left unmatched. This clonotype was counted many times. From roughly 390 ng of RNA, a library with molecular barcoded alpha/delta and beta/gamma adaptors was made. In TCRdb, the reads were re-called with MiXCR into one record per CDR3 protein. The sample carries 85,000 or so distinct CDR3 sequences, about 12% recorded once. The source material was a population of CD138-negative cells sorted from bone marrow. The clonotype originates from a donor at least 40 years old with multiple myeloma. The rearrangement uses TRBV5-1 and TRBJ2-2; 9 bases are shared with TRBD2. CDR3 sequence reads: CASSSGTSPFGELFF. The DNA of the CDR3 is TGCGCCAGCAGCTCCGGGACTAGCCCTTTCGGGGAGCTGTTTTTT.